This is a list of T cell receptor beta chains from one sample in a study of shared clonotypes between healthy human individuals. Method: immunoSEQ multiplex PCR; TCRdb's copy keeps in-frame clones and lacks some. The data hold 2 million to 3 million clones, with more than 90% observed a single time. Sequenced: naive CD4+ T cells sorted from blood. Receptor source: a man younger than 35 in good health. Both conserved end residues are part of each CDR3. Each record gives: CDR3 DNA, CDR3 protein, J gene, D gene, clone size, V gene. A D gene is named only where the DNA matches it firmly. Clone size is given for some rows only: seen once, a few or many times, or a class if the clone is expanded.

TGTGCCGCGAACTCAGGGGGCAGCCAGCCCCAGCATTTT	CAANSGGSQPQHF	TRBJ1-5	TRBD1	few	TRBV30
TGTGCCAGCAGCGGGACAGGCCGACGGACCCAGTACTTC	CASSGTGRRTQYF	TRBJ2-5	TRBD1	-	TRBV6-4
TGTGCCAGCAGCCCTCAGACAGGGGACAAGGGCTATGGCTACACCTTC	CASSPQTGDKGYGYTF	TRBJ1-2	TRBD1	-	TRBV11-1
TGTGCCACCCAAGCGGCAGCGGACTCCTACGAGCAGTACTTC	CATQAAADSYEQYF	TRBJ2-7	-	-	TRBV10-3
TGTGCCAGCAGCCTAAATGGACAGGGGAGATCAGATACGCAGTATTTT	CASSLNGQGRSDTQYF	TRBJ2-3	TRBD1	-	TRBV11-2
TGTGTCAGCAGCCAAGTAATCTGGGCACAGGGTCAGCCCCAGCATTTT	CVSSQVIWAQGQPQHF	TRBJ1-5	-	once	TRBV14
TGTGCCAGCAGCTTAAAGGATCGGATGGGGAGGTATTTT	CASSLKDRMGRYF	TRBJ2-3	-	-	TRBV7-2
TGTGCCAGCAGTTATCGTGCCAGGGGGTCCTACGAGCAGTACTTC	CASSYRARGSYEQYF	TRBJ2-7	TRBD1	-	TRBV6-5
TGTGCCACCAGCAGAGAGGGGACAGGGGGGAACACCGGGGAGCTGTTTTTT	CATSREGTGGNTGELFF	TRBJ2-2	TRBD1	-	TRBV15
TGTGCCTGGAACCCAGAAACCTATAATTCACCCCTCCACTTT	CAWNPETYNSPLHF	TRBJ1-6	-	-	TRBV30
TGTGCCACCAGCAGAGATGAGGGAGGAACGCAGTATTTT	CATSRDEGGTQYF	TRBJ2-3	-	-	TRBV15
TGCAGTGCTACCTTTGGAGATACGCAGTATTTT	CSATFGDTQYF	TRBJ2-3	-	-	TRBV20-1
TGTGCCAGCAGCGGGACACCAAATCAGCCCCAGCATTTT	CASSGTPNQPQHF	TRBJ1-5	-	-	TRBV9
TGCAGTGCTAGTCGAACTGGGGAGCAGTACTTC	CSASRTGEQYF	TRBJ2-7	-	-	TRBV20-1
TGTGCCAGCAGCTTAGTCGGAGGGGAAAAACTGTTTTTT	CASSLVGGEKLFF	TRBJ1-4	-	-	TRBV7-9
TGTGCCAGCTCACCCGTTGAGGGTGCTGCTGAAGCTTTCTTT	CASSPVEGAAEAFF	TRBJ1-1	-	-	TRBV18
TGTGCCACCAGCCCCCCTGGAGGGTTAACAGATACGCAGTATTTT	CATSPPGGLTDTQYF	TRBJ2-3	-	-	TRBV15
TGTGCCAGCGGCCCCCTGGCGGGAGGCACAGATACGCAGTATTTT	CASGPLAGGTDTQYF	TRBJ2-3	TRBD2	-	TRBV2
TGTGCCAGCTCACCTCTAGCCAGGAATACCTACGAGCAGTACTTC	CASSPLARNTYEQYF	TRBJ2-7	-	-	TRBV18
TGTGCCAGCAGTTTGGGGGGGCTGGGTAATGAGCAGTTCTTC	CASSLGGLGNEQFF	TRBJ2-1	-	once	TRBV28
TGCGCCAGCAGTTATGGGGGCGGGACAGCTTCTAACTATGGCTACACCTTC	CASSYGGGTASNYGYTF	TRBJ1-2	TRBD1	-	TRBV5-1
TGCGCCAGCAGTCCAGGTAGCGACACAGATACGCAGTATTTT	CASSPGSDTDTQYF	TRBJ2-3	-	-	TRBV5-1
TGTGCCAGCAGCTTAGTGTACACGGGGGATACGCAGTATTTT	CASSLVYTGDTQYF	TRBJ2-3	-	-	TRBV7-2
TGTGCCAGCAGTTTACAAGGGGTCGGGGCCAACGTCCTGACTTTC	CASSLQGVGANVLTF	TRBJ2-6	-	-	TRBV27
TGTGCCAGCAGCTGGACAGGCGGGACTGAAGCTTTCTTT	CASSWTGGTEAFF	TRBJ1-1	TRBD1	-	TRBV14
TGCGCCAGCAGCTTGACCCTTAGCGGGGGATACGACGAGCAGTACTTC	CASSLTLSGGYDEQYF	TRBJ2-7	TRBD2	-	TRBV5-1
TGTGCCAGCAGCTTAGCGGCCCTAGCGGATTCCTACGAGCAGTACTTC	CASSLAALADSYEQYF	TRBJ2-7	TRBD2	-	TRBV7-9
TGTGCCAGCAGCCCGGGACAGGGTAGGTACAATGAGCAGTTCTTC	CASSPGQGRYNEQFF	TRBJ2-1	TRBD1	-	TRBV11-2
TGTGCCAGCAGCGGCAGGGGGCCCGGGGAGCTGTTTTTT	CASSGRGPGELFF	TRBJ2-2	TRBD1	-	TRBV9
TGCGCCAGCAGTGACGCTAGCGGGGGAGGACAGACCCAGTACTTC	CASSDASGGGQTQYF	TRBJ2-5	TRBD2	-	TRBV10-2
TGTGCCAGCAGCCAATCGACAGGGCGAGGATCACCCCTCCACTTT	CASSQSTGRGSPLHF	TRBJ1-6	TRBD1	-	TRBV7-9
TGTGCATCACAGGGATCCTACAATGAGCAGTTCTTC	CASQGSYNEQFF	TRBJ2-1	-	-	TRBV30
TGCGCCAGCAGCCAAGATTTCCAGGGGAACTATGGCTACACCTTC	CASSQDFQGNYGYTF	TRBJ1-2	-	once	TRBV4-3
TGTGCCAGCAGCTCCCTTTATAGCAATCAGCCCCAGCATTTT	CASSSLYSNQPQHF	TRBJ1-5	-	-	TRBV11-2
TGTGCCAGCAGCTGGGGACAGGGGGGAAGCGACGAGCAGTACTTC	CASSWGQGGSDEQYF	TRBJ2-7	TRBD1	-	TRBV2
TGCGCCAGCAGTGAGTCGTTGGGGGCGAGGGCCACTGAAGCTTTCTTT	CASSESLGARATEAFF	TRBJ1-1	-	-	TRBV10-2
TGCGCCAGCAGCTTGGGAGGACCTTACGAGCAGTACTTC	CASSLGGPYEQYF	TRBJ2-7	-	-	TRBV5-1
TGTGCCAGCAGCTCCCCGCAGGACTCACCTAGCGGGCTGTACGAGCAGTACTTC	CASSSPQDSPSGLYEQYF	TRBJ2-7	TRBD2	once	TRBV7-9
TGCAGCGTGTCCGACCGGGACAGGGGGCACTATGGCTACACCTTC	CSVSDRDRGHYGYTF	TRBJ1-2	TRBD1	-	TRBV29-1
TGTGCCAGCAAAGGGAACCCAGATACGCAGTATTTT	CASKGNPDTQYF	TRBJ2-3	-	-	TRBV27
TGTGCCAGCAGCCGCGGGCTAGCGGGGGGGAACACCGGGGAGCTGTTTTTT	CASSRGLAGGNTGELFF	TRBJ2-2	TRBD2	-	TRBV5-6
TGTGCCAGTACCCAGACAGGGCTAGACACTGAAGCTTTCTTT	CASTQTGLDTEAFF	TRBJ1-1	TRBD1	-	TRBV19
TGTGCCAGCAGCCAAGTGGGAGATACGCAGTATTTT	CASSQVGDTQYF	TRBJ2-3	-	-	TRBV14
TGCGCCAGCAGCCCTATGGAAGCCTTAAGGTACGAGCAGTACTTC	CASSPMEALRYEQYF	TRBJ2-7	-	-	TRBV5-1
TGTGCCAGCTCACCACGGAGCGGGAGTTACCAAGAGACCCAGTACTTC	CASSPRSGSYQETQYF	TRBJ2-5	TRBD2	-	TRBV18
TGTGCCAGCAGTACCGGGACAGGGAATGGCGAGCAGTACTTC	CASSTGTGNGEQYF	TRBJ2-7	TRBD1	-	TRBV6-1
TGTGCCAGCAGTTACGGCCTTCCCGGGACAGATAATTTC	CASSYGLPGTDNF	TRBJ1-2	TRBD1	-	TRBV6-5
TGTGCCAGCAGCTTGAGAGGGAGCGAAGCTTTCTTT	CASSLRGSEAFF	TRBJ1-1	-	few	TRBV5-8
TGTGCCAGCAATGAGGGGGTGGGTTCACCCCTCCACTTT	CASNEGVGSPLHF	TRBJ1-6	-	few	TRBV7-9